This TCR beta chain was sequenced in a study of shared clonotypes between healthy human individuals (dated by TCRdb to 2020 to 2022). Broadly, across the study: The cohort comprised two women and a few men aged 18 to 49 years. For each donor, CD4 naive and CD4 memory were each given three plates, CD8 naive was given two plates, and CD8 memory was given one plate. To estimate repertoire size and how much clonotypes are shared between individuals, the study performed deep sequencing of blood TCR repertoires from 4 to 6 healthy adults. Per donor, leukapheresis produced somewhere between about 0.9 and 9 billion PBMCs. Libraries were prepared and TCR repertoires were sequenced by different laboratories using diverse techniques, in order to increase sequencing depth and limit assay-specific biases.

The donors were healthy, HIV-negative adults with no recently reported acute infections or vaccinations. All donors were Caucasian adults living in Nashville, Tennessee, USA. CD4+ T cells were enriched through magnetic negative selection, after which naive cells were positively selected on CD45RA and the remaining negative fraction served as the memory subset. After blood collection by leukapheresis, PBMCs were isolated using Ficoll-Histopaque density gradient centrifugation and then cryopreserved in the vapor phase of liquid nitrogen. Analytical flow cytometry was used to check the purity and quantity of every magnetically sorted T cell population. Genomic DNA was isolated from each sorted fraction and quantified by UV absorbance on a Nanodrop 2000c. Summary of the overall study and its limitations: Across a handful of donors, roughly 5.1% of naive CD4, around 3.3% of naive CD8, under 2.5% of memory CD4, and approximately 0.42% of memory CD8 clonotypes were shared. Even with the large sequencing depth, rarefaction of the sorted-subset datasets indicated that sequencing was incomplete. Naive subsets generally had larger estimated clonotype richness than memory subsets. Based on pairwise subsampling, the degree of clonotype sharing among donors was expected to be affected by sequencing depth. The small number of donors limited the genetic and exposure-history diversity represented. Sampling was restricted to blood, and TCR repertoires in tissue are likely to differ from TCR repertoires in blood. Compared with non-shared clonotypes, clonotypes shared by all four sorted-subset donors had higher generation probabilities.

This clone was detected a few times. Its recognized antigen is unknown. The input lacks base qualities; no much larger clone sits a single base away. Using the deep immunoSEQ assay, multiplex PCR amplified TCR CDR3 regions from genomic DNA. Extracted genomic DNA from each cell subset was spread evenly across all wells of several immunoSEQ 96-well plates, with each plate serving as a replicate. For sorted subsets, approximately 200 ng of genomic DNA, equivalent to around 31,000 T cell genomes, went into each replicate PCR. The purified libraries were quantified using a Qubit 3.0 fluorometer, sized with a Bioanalyzer 2100, and then quantified again using the KAPA Library Quantification kit. Each immunoSEQ 96-well plate was sequenced on its own single-read 150-cycle Illumina NextSeq 550 flow cell. The authors' analysis ran thus. Because only junctional sequences without quality scores were contained in the immunoSEQ output, filtering matching that applied to full-length reads could not be performed. To assign V/J genes and CDR3, sequences were annotated against IMGT germline references using PyIR, a Python wrapper for IgBLAST v1.9. Any read was removed if the V/J assignment was weak (E-value above 1e-6), the CDR3 was missing, or the read contained stop codons, out-of-frame junctions, or ambiguous translated residues. V3J clonotypes were defined as sequences sharing an identical inferred V gene, J gene, and CDR3 amino acid sequence. Percentage overlap between repertoires was computed as shared unique clonotypes divided by the size of the smaller repertoire. Richness of each repertoire was evaluated using RTK rarefaction, the Chao1 estimator, and Recon v2.1 estimates of unobserved clonotypes. For all TCRbeta clonotypes obtained by the gDNA method from a handful of donors, generation probabilities were computed with OLGA. The table comes from immuneACCESS by way of TCRdb, which keeps in-frame sequences with V and J called. Part of the clones is missing from these tables; in studies checked, under half for an unresolved V gene and the rest for unknown reasons. The D gene and trimming were derived from the DNA, and the V and J assignments and clone size from that table. For this sample the table gives over 950,000 clones, of which around 77% were detected only once. The ten top clones hold about 0.89% of the sample.

Sequenced: memory CD4+ T cells from PBMCs. Reading the label with the study, this specimen's cell subset or site is: CD45RA-negative fraction. This receptor was taken from a man between 18 and 35 years old in good health. Some clones in this sample may be carry-over from other donors' samples.

The sequence in DNA is TGTGCCAGCAGCGTAGAAGCTAGGAGCGCGAACACCGGGGAGCTGTTTTTT. It specifies CASSVEARSANTGELFF. This chain is built from TRBV9 and TRBJ2-2, with the D gene too uncertain to name. From the cysteine through the phenylalanine, the CDR3 covers 17 amino acids. Of all the DNA, just the CDR3 is kept, 51 bases in frame from base 1. As encoded in the germline V gene, CDR1 is SGDLS while CDR2 is YYNGEE. V is shortened by 0 bases, J by 0 bases, and the region joining them spans 12 bases.